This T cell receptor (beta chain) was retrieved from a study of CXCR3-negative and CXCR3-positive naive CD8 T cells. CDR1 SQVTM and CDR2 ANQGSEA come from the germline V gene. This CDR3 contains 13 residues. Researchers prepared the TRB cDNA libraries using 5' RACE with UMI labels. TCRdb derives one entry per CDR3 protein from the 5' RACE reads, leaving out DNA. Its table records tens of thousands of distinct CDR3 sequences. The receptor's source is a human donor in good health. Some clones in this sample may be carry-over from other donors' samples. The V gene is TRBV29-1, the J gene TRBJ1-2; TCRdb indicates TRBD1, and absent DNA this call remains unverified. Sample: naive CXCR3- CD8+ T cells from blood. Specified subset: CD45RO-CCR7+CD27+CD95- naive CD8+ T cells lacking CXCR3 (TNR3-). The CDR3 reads CSVDSQRSPGYTF.